The 14 T cell receptor beta chains presented below share a single source sample, sequenced in a study of shared clonotypes between healthy human individuals. Produced via immunoSEQ multiplex PCR; TCRdb's table is partial and in-frame only. The data contain hundreds of thousands of clones, 73% of them seen just once; the ten biggest clones take up over 9.5%. Specimen: memory CD4+ T cells sorted from blood. Regarding subset: CD45RA-negative fraction. These TCRs come from a man under 40 in good health.

This chain joins TRBV6-5 and TRBJ1-4, with a tentative D call TRBD1 (6 bases). Trimming removed 2 bases from V and 11 bases from J, with 18 bases in between. Germline loops: CDR1 MNHEY, CDR2 SVGAGI. The CDR3 loop spans 15 amino acids. CDR3 bases: TGTGCCAGCAGTTACGGGACCGTAACAGGGTGGAAACTGTTTTTT. This translates into CASSYGTVTGWKLFF.

This chain joins TRBV2 and TRBJ2-5; D possibly corresponds to TRBD1 (5 bases). CDR1 SNHLY and CDR2 FYNNEI come from the germline V gene. The CDR3 consists of 13 residues. Deletions cut 4 bases from V and 5 bases from J, with 11 bases between. CDR3 region: CASSGRGRETQYF. DNA for the CDR3: TGTGCCAGCAGTGGAAGGGGTCGGGAGACCCAGTACTTC.

This clone has at least ten counts. The rearrangement joins TRBV6-5 to TRBJ2-7, with D tentatively TRBD1 (5 bases). Germline loops: CDR1 MNHEY, CDR2 SVGAGI. The CDR3 totals 12 residues. Trimming cost V 6 bases and J 6 bases, with 12 bases left between them. The CDR3 reads CASSPVGLEQYF. The DNA for the CDR3 is TGTGCCAGCAGCCCCGTGGGGCTCGAGCAGTACTTC.

With respect to this clone: Other nucleotide sequences from this sample produce the same CDR3. The V call is TRBV5-4, the J call TRBJ2-1; D gene ambiguous. The V end was cut by 1 base, the J end by 3 bases, with 5 bases between. The CDR3 sequence is 13 residues long. From germline, CDR1 is SGHNT and CDR2 YYREEE (reference sequence). The CDR3 nucleotides are TGTGCCAGCAGCTTGTGGGGCTACAATGAGCAGTTCTTC. This codes for CASSLWGYNEQFF.

Comments on this clone: The same CDR3 also results from other DNA sequences found in this sample. The chain joins TRBV29-1 to TRBJ1-4; unclear D gene. Germline-derived CDR1 and CDR2 are SQVTM and ANQGSEA. V was clipped by 6 bases and J by 0 bases, with 8 bases between them. The CDR3 contains 13 residues. Here the CDR3 reads CSVRTPTNEKLFF. CDR3 sequence (DNA): TGCAGCGTGAGGACCCCAACTAATGAAAAACTGTTTTTT.

The rearrangement joins TRBV7-8 to TRBJ2-1; D is uncertain. The CDR3 sequence is 11 residues long. From germline, CDR1 is SGHVS and CDR2 FQNEAQ. Trimming removed 5 bases at V and 9 bases at J, with 8 bases between. Here the CDR3 DNA reads TGTGCCAGCAGCCTGGCTAGTGAGCAGTTCTTC. Residues: CASSLASEQFF.

V usage is TRBV28 and J usage is TRBJ1-2, with a possible D match to TRBD1 (5 bases). V lost 4 bases to trimming and J lost 8 bases, with 11 bases between them. From germline, CDR1 is MDHEN and CDR2 SYDVKM. The CDR3 runs to 12 residues. The CDR3 DNA is TGTGCCAGCAGTTCGGCTGGGGCGGGCTACACCTTC. This encodes CASSSAGAGYTF.

The rearrangement uses TRBV18 and TRBJ2-1; D may be TRBD2 (6 bases). Germline V gene lookup returns CDR1 KGHSH and CDR2 LQKENI. The CDR3 loop spans 18 amino acids. V lost 3 bases to trimming and J lost 6 bases, with 24 bases between them. This CDR3 is CASSPSPEGSKPGNEQFF. CDR3 DNA sequence: TGTGCCAGCTCACCCTCCCCGGAGGGAAGTAAACCGGGCAATGAGCAGTTCTTC.

This sequence joins TRBV5-1 and TRBJ2-3; D is uncertain. V lost 3 bases and J 0 bases, leaving 8 bases between the germline ends. Germline CDR1 is SGHRS and CDR2 is YFSETQ. CDR3 size: 14 residues. The CDR3 sequence: CASSSETSTDTQYF. The CDR3 bases are TGCGCCAGCAGCTCCGAAACTAGCACAGATACGCAGTATTTT.

The V call is TRBV7-2, the J call TRBJ2-3; D possibly corresponds to TRBD2 (5 bases). With 5 bases removed from V and 6 bases from J, the gap between germline ends came to 15 bases. The CDR3 totals 14 residues. Per the germline V gene, CDR1 is SGHTA and CDR2 is FQGNSA. For the CDR3, the DNA is TGTGCCAGCAGCCAGAACGGGATTAGTGATACGCAGTATTTT. This encodes CASSQNGISDTQYF.

CDR3 amino acids: CAWEQDYDNYGYTF. The CDR3 coding sequence is TGTGCCTGGGAACAGGATTATGACAACTATGGCTACACCTTC. The chain links TRBV30 to TRBJ1-2, with a tentative D call TRBD1 (5 bases). V was trimmed by 5 bases and J by 2 bases, leaving 15 bases between them. CDR1 and CDR2 (germline): GTSNPN, SVGIG (reference sequence). This CDR3 has 14 residues.

The chain employs TRBV27 and TRBJ2-3; 9 nucleotides align to TRBD2. The CDR3 is 15 residues long. V gave up 2 bases and J gave up 3 bases; unmatched junction bases: 3. Germline CDR1 MNHEY, CDR2 SMNVEV (reference sequence). The DNA for the CDR3 is TGTGCCAGCAGTTTAAGGACTAGCGCAACAGATACGCAGTATTTT. This translates into CASSLRTSATDTQYF.

J is TRBJ2-3 and V is TRBV5-1; no reliable D call. Germline CDR1 reads SGHRS; CDR2 reads YFSETQ. CDR3 length: 13 amino acids. Trimming took off 0 bases at V and 6 bases at J, with 8 bases between the two ends. The CDR3: CASSLVGRDTQYF. The CDR3 DNA reads as TGCGCCAGCAGCTTGGTGGGTAGGGATACGCAGTATTTT.

V usage is TRBV5-6 and J usage is TRBJ2-7, with D perhaps matching TRBD1 (5 bases). With 4 bases removed from V and 6 bases from J, the gap between germline ends came to 11 bases. This CDR3 has 12 amino acids. Germline V CDR1 and CDR2: SGHDT, YYEEEE. CDR3 sequence (DNA): TGTGCCAGCAGCCGCAGGGAAGGCGAGCAGTACTTC. This gives the protein CASSRREGEQYF.